This T cell receptor (beta chain) was retrieved from a study of response to subunit inactivated influenza vaccine. TCRdb re-analysed the RT-PCR reads in MiXCR, keeping a single row per CDR3 protein. The table includes hundreds of thousands of distinct CDR3 sequences, about 25% detected once. This clonotype was found a few times. As yet, its antigen is unknown. Study results and limitations: Few additional T cells are recruited per seasonal influenza vaccination, authors suggested.

The sample consisted of CD4+ T cells sorted from PBMCs, taken 5 to 6 days after vaccination. The sequence derives from a man between 45 and 60 years old who received an inactivated influenza vaccine.

CDR3 amino acids: CASSYSGSTDTQYF. The CDR3, as DNA: TGTGCCAGCAGCTATAGCGGGAGCACAGATACGCAGTATTTT. This chain connects TRBV7-9 to TRBJ2-3, with 7 bases matching TRBD2. The germline V gene encodes CDR1 SEHNR and CDR2 FQNEAQ (reference sequence). The CDR3 covers 14 residues. The V gene end was trimmed by 4 bases and the J gene end by 0 bases; junction bases not matched to a gene: 1. The full variable domain, its missing parts supplied by reference TRBV7-9 and TRBJ2-3, is DTGVSQNPRHKITKRGQNVTFRCDPISEHNRLYWYRQTLGQGPEFLTYFQNEAQLEKSRLLSDRFSAERPKGSFSTLEIQRTEQGDSAMYLCASSYSGSTDTQYFGPGTRLTVL.